This T cell receptor (beta chain) was identified during a study of blood T cells in healthy people across ages. Turning to this clonotype: Antigen unknown. One end of the junction varies from germline; a read error may be responsible.

Healthy Russian Caucasian donors spanned ages roughly 6 to 100 years. The length of the CDR3 is 17 residues. The germline V gene has CDR1 SGHTA and CDR2 FQGNSA. Study-wide results and limits: Samples with more naive T cells showed higher observed beta diversity.

The authors ran a second PCR of 7 to 11 cycles using a sample-barcoded 5' primer and a J-beta primer mix. MiXCR, run by TCRdb on the 5' RACE reads, gives a single entry per CDR3 protein. The sample holds some 1.4 million distinct CDR3 sequences; around 42% are singletons and the top ten take roughly 7.9%. The TCR sequence derives from a woman under 30 in good health. The J gene is TRBJ1-6, the V gene TRBV7-2; TRBD1 agrees at 7 bases. Material: blood. The CDR3 here is CASNLAFSGTDNSPLHF. The CDR3 nucleotides are TGTGCCAGCAACTTAGCATTCTCCGGGACAGATAATTCACCCCTCCACTTT.